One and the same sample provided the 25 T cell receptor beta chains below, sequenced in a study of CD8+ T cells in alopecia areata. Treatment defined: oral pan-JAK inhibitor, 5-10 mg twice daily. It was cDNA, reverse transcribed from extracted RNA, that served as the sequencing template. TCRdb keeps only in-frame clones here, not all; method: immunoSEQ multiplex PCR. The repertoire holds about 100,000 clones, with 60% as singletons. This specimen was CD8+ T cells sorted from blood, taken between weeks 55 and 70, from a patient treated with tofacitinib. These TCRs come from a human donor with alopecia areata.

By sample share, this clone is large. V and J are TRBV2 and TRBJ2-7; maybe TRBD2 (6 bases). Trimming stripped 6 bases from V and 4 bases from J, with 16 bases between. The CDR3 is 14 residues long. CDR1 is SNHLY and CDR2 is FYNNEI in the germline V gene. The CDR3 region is CASRTPGRSYEQYF. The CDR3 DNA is TGTGCCAGCAGAACCCCGGGGAGGTCGTACGAGCAGTACTTC.

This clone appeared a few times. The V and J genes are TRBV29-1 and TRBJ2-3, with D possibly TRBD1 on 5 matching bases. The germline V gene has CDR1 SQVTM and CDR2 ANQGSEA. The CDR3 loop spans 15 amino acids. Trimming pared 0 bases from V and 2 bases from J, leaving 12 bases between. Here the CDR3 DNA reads TGCAGCGTTGAAGATGCCAGGGAAAACACAGATACGCAGTATTTT. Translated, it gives CSVEDARENTDTQYF.

The CDR3 region is CASSLDSAYEQYF. The CDR3, as DNA: TGCGCCAGCAGCTTGGACAGTGCCTACGAGCAGTACTTC. The chain couples TRBV5-1 to TRBJ2-7; no reliable D call. CDR1 SGHRS and CDR2 YFSETQ come from the germline V gene. The germline V and J ends were trimmed by 0 bases and 2 bases, with 6 bases remaining between them. This CDR3 spans 13 amino acids.

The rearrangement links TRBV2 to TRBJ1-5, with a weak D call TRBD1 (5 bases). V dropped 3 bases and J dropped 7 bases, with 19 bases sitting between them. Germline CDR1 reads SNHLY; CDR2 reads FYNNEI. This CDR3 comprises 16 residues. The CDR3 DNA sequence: TGTGCCAGCAGTGACCTCCGGGGAGGAGGGGAACAGCCCCAGCATTTT. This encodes CASSDLRGGGEQPQHF. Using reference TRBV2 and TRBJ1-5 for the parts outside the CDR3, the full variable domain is EPEVTQTPSHQVTQMGQEVILRCVPISNHLYFYWYRQILGQKVEFLVSFYNNEISEKSEIFDDQFSVERPDGSNFTLKIRSTKLEDSAMYFCASSDLRGGGEQPQHFGDGTRLSIL.

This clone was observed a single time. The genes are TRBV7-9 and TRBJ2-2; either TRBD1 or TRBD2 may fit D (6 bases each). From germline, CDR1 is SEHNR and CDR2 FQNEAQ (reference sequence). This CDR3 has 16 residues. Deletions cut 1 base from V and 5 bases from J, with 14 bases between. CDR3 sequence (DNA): TGTGCCAGCAGCTTAGGAGGCTCGGGGGCTACCGGGGAGCTGTTTTTT. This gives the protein CASSLGGSGATGELFF.

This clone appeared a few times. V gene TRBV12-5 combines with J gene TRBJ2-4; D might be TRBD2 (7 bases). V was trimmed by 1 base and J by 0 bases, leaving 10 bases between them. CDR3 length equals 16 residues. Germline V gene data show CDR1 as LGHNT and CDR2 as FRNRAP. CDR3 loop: CASGLAGGLAKNIQYF. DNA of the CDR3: TGTGCTAGTGGTTTGGCGGGGGGCCTAGCCAAAAACATTCAGTACTTC.

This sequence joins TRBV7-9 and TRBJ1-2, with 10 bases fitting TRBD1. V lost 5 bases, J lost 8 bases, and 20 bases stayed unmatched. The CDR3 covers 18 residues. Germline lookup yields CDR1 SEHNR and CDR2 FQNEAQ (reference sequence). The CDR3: CASSISLRTGGSSAGYTF. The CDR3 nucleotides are TGTGCCAGCAGCATCTCGCTACGGACAGGGGGATCATCGGCCGGCTACACCTTC. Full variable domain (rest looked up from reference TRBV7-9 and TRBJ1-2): DTGVSQNPRHKITKRGQNVTFRCDPISEHNRLYWYRQTLGQGPEFLTYFQNEAQLEKSRLLSDRFSAERPKGSFSTLEIQRTEQGDSAMYLCASSISLRTGGSSAGYTFGSGTRLTVV.

CDR3 sequence: CASKGPGSTDTQYF. Written as DNA, the CDR3 is TGTGCCAGCAAAGGACCGGGGAGCACAGATACGCAGTATTTT. This rearrangement joins TRBV27 to TRBJ2-3, with D perhaps TRBD2 (5 bases). The germline gives CDR1 MNHEY, CDR2 SMNVEV (reference sequence). CDR3 size: 14 residues. V gave up 7 bases and J gave up 0 bases, with 11 bases separating them.

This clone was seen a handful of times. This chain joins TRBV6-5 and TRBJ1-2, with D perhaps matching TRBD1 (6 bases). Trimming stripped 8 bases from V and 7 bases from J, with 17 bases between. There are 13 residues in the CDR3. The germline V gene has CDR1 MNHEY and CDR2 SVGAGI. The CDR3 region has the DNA TGTGCCAGCCGGACAGCGGACATATCTGGCTACACCTTC. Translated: CASRTADISGYTF.

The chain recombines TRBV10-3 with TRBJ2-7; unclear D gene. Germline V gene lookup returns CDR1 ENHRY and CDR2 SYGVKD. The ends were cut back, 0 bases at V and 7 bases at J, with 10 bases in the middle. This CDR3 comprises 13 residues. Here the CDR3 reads CAISESSQTEQYF. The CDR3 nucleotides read TGTGCCATCAGTGAGTCGAGCCAGACAGAGCAGTACTTC.

The CDR3 DNA reads as TGCGCCAGCAGCTTGGGCGCCGGGGAGCTGTTTTTT. Translating gives CASSLGAGELFF. V usage is TRBV5-1 and J usage is TRBJ2-2; no clear D. Looked up from germline, CDR1 is SGHRS and CDR2 is YFSETQ. Trimming pared 0 bases from V and 6 bases from J, leaving 3 bases between. The CDR3 runs 12 residues. Variable domain in full (rest from reference TRBV5-1 and TRBJ2-2): KAGVTQTPRYLIKTRGQQVTLSCSPISGHRSVSWYQQTPGQGLQFLFEYFSETQRNKGNFPGRFSGRQFSNSRSEMNVSTLELGDSALYLCASSLGAGELFFGEGSRLTVL.

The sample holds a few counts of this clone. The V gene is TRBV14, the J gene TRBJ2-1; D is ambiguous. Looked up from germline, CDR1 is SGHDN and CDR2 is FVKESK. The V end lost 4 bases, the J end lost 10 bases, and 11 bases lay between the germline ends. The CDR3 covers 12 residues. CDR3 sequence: CASSPTRREQFF. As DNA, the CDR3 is TGTGCCAGCAGCCCAACACGTAGAGAGCAGTTCTTC.

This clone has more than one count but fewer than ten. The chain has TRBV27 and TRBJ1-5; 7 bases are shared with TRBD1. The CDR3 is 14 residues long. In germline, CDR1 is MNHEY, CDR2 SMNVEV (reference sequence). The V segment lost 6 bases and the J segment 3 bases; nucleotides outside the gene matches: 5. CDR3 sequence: CASSLGQANQPQHF. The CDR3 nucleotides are TGTGCCAGCAGCCTTGGACAGGCCAATCAGCCCCAGCATTTT.

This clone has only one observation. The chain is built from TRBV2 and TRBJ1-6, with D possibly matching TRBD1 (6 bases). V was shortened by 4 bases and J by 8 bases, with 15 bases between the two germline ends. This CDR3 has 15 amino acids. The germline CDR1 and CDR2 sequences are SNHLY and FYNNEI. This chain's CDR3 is CASSGQQGSDSPLHF. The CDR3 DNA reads TGTGCCAGCAGTGGCCAACAGGGTTCGGATTCACCCCTCCACTTT.

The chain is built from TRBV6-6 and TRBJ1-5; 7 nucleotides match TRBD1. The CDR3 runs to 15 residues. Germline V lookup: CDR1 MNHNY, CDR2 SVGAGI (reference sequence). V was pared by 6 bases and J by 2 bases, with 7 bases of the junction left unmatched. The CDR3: CASREQGNGNQPQHF. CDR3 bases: TGTGCCAGCAGAGAACAGGGGAACGGCAATCAGCCCCAGCATTTT.

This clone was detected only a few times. The CDR3 DNA sequence: TGTGCCAGCAGCTTAGTCGACAGGGACGCCGGGGAGCTGTTTTTT. It specifies CASSLVDRDAGELFF. The V and J genes are TRBV7-9 and TRBJ2-2, with 7 bases aligning to TRBD1. J lost 6 bases, V lost 1 base, and 5 bases had no gene match. The CDR3 loop spans 15 amino acids. Per the germline V gene, CDR1 is SEHNR and CDR2 is FQNEAQ (reference sequence).

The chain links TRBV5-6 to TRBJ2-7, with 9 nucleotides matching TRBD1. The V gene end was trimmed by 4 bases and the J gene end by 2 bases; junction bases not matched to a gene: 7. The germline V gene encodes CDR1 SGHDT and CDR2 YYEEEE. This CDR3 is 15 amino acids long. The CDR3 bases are TGTGCCAGCAGCAATCCCGGGACAGGGCCCTACGAGCAGTACTTC. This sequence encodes CASSNPGTGPYEQYF. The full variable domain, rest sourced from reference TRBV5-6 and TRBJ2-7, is DAGVTQSPTHLIKTRGQQVTLRCSPKSGHDTVSWYQQALGQGPQFIFQYYEEEERQRGNFPDRFSGHQFPNYSSELNVNALLLGDSALYLCASSNPGTGPYEQYFGPGTRLTVT.

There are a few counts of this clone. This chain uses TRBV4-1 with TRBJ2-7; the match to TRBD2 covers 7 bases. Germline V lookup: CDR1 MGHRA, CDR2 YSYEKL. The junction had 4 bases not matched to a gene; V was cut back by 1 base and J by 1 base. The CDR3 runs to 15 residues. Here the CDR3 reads CASSQGEGTSYEQYF. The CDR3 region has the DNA TGCGCCAGCAGCCAAGGGGAGGGAACTTCCTACGAGCAGTACTTC.

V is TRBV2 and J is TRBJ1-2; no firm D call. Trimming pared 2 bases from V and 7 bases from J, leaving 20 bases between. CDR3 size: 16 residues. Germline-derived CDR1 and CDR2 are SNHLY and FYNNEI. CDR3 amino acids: CASSEFRRGSKSGYTF. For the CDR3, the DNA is TGTGCCAGCAGTGAATTCCGCAGAGGGTCAAAGTCTGGCTACACCTTC.

The CDR3 reads CAIRGTGYSGASSTEAFF. Here the CDR3 DNA reads TGTGCCATCAGGGGGACAGGGTATTCGGGGGCCTCGAGCACTGAAGCTTTCTTT. The V call is TRBV10-3, the J call TRBJ1-1; 9 bases align to TRBD1. The germline gives CDR1 ENHRY, CDR2 SYGVKD. The V and J ends lost 6 bases and 4 bases, in that order; junction bases with no gene match: 18. This CDR3 is 18 amino acids long.

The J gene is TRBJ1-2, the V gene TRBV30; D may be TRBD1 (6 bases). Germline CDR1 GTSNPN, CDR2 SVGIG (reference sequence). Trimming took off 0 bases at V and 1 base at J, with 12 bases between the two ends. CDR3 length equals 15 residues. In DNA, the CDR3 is TGTGCCTGGAGTGTACGCAGGGGTCTTAACTATGGCTACACCTTC. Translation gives CAWSVRRGLNYGYTF. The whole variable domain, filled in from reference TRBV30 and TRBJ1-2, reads SQTIHQWPATLVQPVGSPLSLECTVEGTSNPNLYWYRQAAGRGLQLLFYSVGIGQISSEVPQNLSASRPQDRQFILSSKKLLLSDSGFYLCAWSVRRGLNYGYTFGSGTRLTVV.

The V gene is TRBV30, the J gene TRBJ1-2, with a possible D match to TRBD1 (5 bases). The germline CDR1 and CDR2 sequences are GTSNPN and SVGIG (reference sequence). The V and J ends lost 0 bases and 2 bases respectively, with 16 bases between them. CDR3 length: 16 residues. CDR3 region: CAWSVGSQGPNYGYTF. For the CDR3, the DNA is TGTGCCTGGAGTGTAGGGTCCCAGGGACCGAACTATGGCTACACCTTC.

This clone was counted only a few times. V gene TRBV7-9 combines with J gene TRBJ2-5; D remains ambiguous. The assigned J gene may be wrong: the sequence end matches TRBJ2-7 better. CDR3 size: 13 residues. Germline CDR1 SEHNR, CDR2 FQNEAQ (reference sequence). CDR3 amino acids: CASSSRSSYEQYF. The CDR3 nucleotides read TGTGCCAGCAGCTCGAGGTCCTCCTACGAGCAGTACTTC.

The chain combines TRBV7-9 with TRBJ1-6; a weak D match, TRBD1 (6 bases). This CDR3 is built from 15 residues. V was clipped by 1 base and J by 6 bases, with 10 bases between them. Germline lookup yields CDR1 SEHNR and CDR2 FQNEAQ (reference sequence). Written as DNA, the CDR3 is TGTGCCAGCAGCTTAGGAGGGGGGGCTAATTCACCCCTCCACTTT. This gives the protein CASSLGGGANSPLHF.

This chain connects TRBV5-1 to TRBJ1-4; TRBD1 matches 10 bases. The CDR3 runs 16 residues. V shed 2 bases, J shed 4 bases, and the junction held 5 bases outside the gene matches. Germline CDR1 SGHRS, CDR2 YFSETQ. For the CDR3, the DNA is TGCGCCAGCAGCTTCCTGGGACAGGGGCGTAATGAAAAACTGTTTTTT. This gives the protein CASSFLGQGRNEKLFF.